A selection of T cell receptor beta chains follows, all from one sample in a study of T cells after yellow fever vaccination. MiXCR, applied by TCRdb to the 5' RACE reads, yields one record per CDR3 protein. In the table there are some 400,000 distinct CDR3 sequences, under 20% of which are singletons. The starting material was PBMCs, obtained before the yellow fever booster vaccination. All receptors derive from a man aged 18 to 30 who received the YFV17D yellow fever vaccine. Both conserved end residues are part of each CDR3. The D gene is left open where the match is weak. Clone size, where shown, is once, few, many, or a class for clones that have expanded.

D gene	clone size	V gene	CDR3 length	J gene	CDR3 DNA	CDR3 protein
NA	few	TRBV4-1	14	TRBJ2-7	TGCGCCAGCAGCCACCTTGACGGCCTTAGCGAGCAGTACTTC	CASSHLDGLSEQYF
TRBD2	few	TRBV2	15	TRBJ2-3	TGTGCCAGCAGTGGGGCTAGCGGGACCACAGATACGCAGTATTTT	CASSGASGTTDTQYF
NA	NA	TRBV24-1	12	TRBJ2-1	TGTGCCACCAGTGATTGGGCAGATGAGCAGTTCTTC	CATSDWADEQFF
NA	few	TRBV2	11	TRBJ2-7	TGTGCCAGTGCGCGGTTATACGAGCAGTACTTC	CASARLYEQYF
TRBD1	NA	TRBV4-1	16	TRBJ1-6	TGCGCCAGCAGCCGAGTCCTATACAGGGGGTATTCACCCCTCCACTTT	CASSRVLYRGYSPLHF
NA	few	TRBV6-5	14	TRBJ2-2	TGTGCCAGCAGACAGGGCTCAAACACCGGGGAGCTGTTTTTT	CASRQGSNTGELFF
NA	many	TRBV25-1	15	TRBJ2-3	TGTGCCAGCAGTGAGTGGTCAGAGTTCACAGATACGCAGTATTTT	CASSEWSEFTDTQYF
TRBD1	NA	TRBV9	16	TRBJ2-3	TGTGCCAGCAGCTCGTGGGGACAGTTCCGCACAGATACGCAGTATTTT	CASSSWGQFRTDTQYF
NA	NA	TRBV4-1	15	TRBJ1-1	TGCGCCAGCAGTAACGTCAGGGATACTCGAACTGAAGCTTTCTTT	CASSNVRDTRTEAFF
NA	NA	TRBV7-9	15	TRBJ2-1	TGTGCCAGCAGCTTAGTGGGGGAGGCGGGCAATGAGCAGTTCTTC	CASSLVGEAGNEQFF
NA	few	TRBV24-1	15	TRBJ2-3	TGTGCCACCAGTGATCCGGGGATAACGACAGATACGCAGTATTTT	CATSDPGITTDTQYF
NA	NA	TRBV18	14	TRBJ1-4	TGTGCCAGCTCACCAGCGATGACTAATGAAAAACTGTTTTTT	CASSPAMTNEKLFF
NA	NA	TRBV29-1	14	TRBJ2-2	TGCAGCGTCCTGGGGACGGCGAACACCGGGGAGCTGTTTTTT	CSVLGTANTGELFF
NA	NA	TRBV5-1	16	TRBJ2-2	TGCGCCAGCAGCTCTACCATCGGACAGAACACCGGGGAGCTGTTTTTT	CASSSTIGQNTGELFF
NA	NA	TRBV4-2	13	TRBJ1-2	TGTGCCAGCAGCCACCGGGACAACTATGGCTACACCTTC	CASSHRDNYGYTF
NA	few	TRBV12-3/TRBV12-4	15	TRBJ1-6	TGTGCCAGCAGGAGACAGGCCTCCTATAATTCACCCCTCCACTTT	CASRRQASYNSPLHF
NA	few	TRBV4-3	13	TRBJ2-7	TGCGCCAGCAGCCAAGATCTTAGGTACGAGCAGTACTTC	CASSQDLRYEQYF
NA	few	TRBV5-1	17	TRBJ1-6	TGCGCCAGCAGTCATCTAGGACTCAGCTCCTATAATTCACCCCTCCACTTT	CASSHLGLSSYNSPLHF
NA	NA	TRBV7-2	14	TRBJ1-6	TGTGCCAGCAGCCCAACACCCCGTGGGGCGCCCCTCCACTTT	CASSPTPRGAPLHF
TRBD2	NA	TRBV6-1	16	TRBJ2-5	TGTGCCAGCATGGGACTAGCGGGGGAGCCCCAAGAGACCCAGTACTTC	CASMGLAGEPQETQYF
NA	NA	TRBV12-3/TRBV12-4	11	TRBJ1-2	TGTGCCAGCAGCTCCATCGCTGGCTACACCTTC	CASSSIAGYTF
NA	few	TRBV4-1	17	TRBJ2-1	TGCGCCAGCAGCCACGGCACCGGGGGATCCTCCTACAATGAGCAGTTCTTC	CASSHGTGGSSYNEQFF
NA	NA	TRBV20-1	14	TRBJ2-6	TGCAGTGCTAGTAGAGGGTTTGGGGCCAACGTCCTGACTTTC	CSASRGFGANVLTF
TRBD2	few	TRBV6-2/TRBV6-3	15	TRBJ2-5	TGTGCCAGCAGTCTAGCGGATGGGTACCAAGAGACCCAGTACTTC	CASSLADGYQETQYF
TRBD1	NA	TRBV7-9	15	TRBJ1-4	TGTGCCAGCAGCCGCCGGGACAGGGGGTATGAAAAACTGTTTTTT	CASSRRDRGYEKLFF
TRBD1	few	TRBV4-1	15	TRBJ2-1	TGCGCCAGCAGCCAAGTGGGGGCAGGGGGTAATGAGCAGTTCTTC	CASSQVGAGGNEQFF